A selection of T cell receptor beta chains follows, all from one sample in a study of blood T cell repertoires in COVID-19. Assay used: immunoSEQ multiplex PCR; TCRdb lists only in-frame clones, some missing. The sample holds approximately 180,000 clones, 80% to 90% seen once. What was sequenced was peripheral blood. The receptors shown here come from a human donor with active or convalescent COVID-19. The donor label of this sample is uncertain. Each CDR3 is given with its conserved first and last residue. The order of the fields is V gene, D gene, CDR3 protein. The D gene is left open where the match is weak.

v_call: TRBV6-5; d_call: NA; cdr3_aa: CASSYLGHPEDTQYF
v_call: TRBV11-3; d_call: NA; cdr3_aa: CASSFQGAYEQYF
v_call: TRBV4-3; d_call: NA; cdr3_aa: CASGGPGGGEKLFF
v_call: TRBV19; d_call: TRBD1; cdr3_aa: CASSIGTGGWTGANVLTF
v_call: TRBV30; d_call: NA; cdr3_aa: CAWGHGGNEKLFF
v_call: TRBV4-3; d_call: TRBD2; cdr3_aa: CASSQEFPGGTYEQYF
v_call: TRBV6-5; d_call: TRBD1; cdr3_aa: CASSYGGQVDSPLHF
v_call: TRBV4-1; d_call: NA; cdr3_aa: CASSHPLTMAGYTF
v_call: TRBV25-1; d_call: TRBD2; cdr3_aa: CATGLAGGAHNEQFF
v_call: TRBV24-1; d_call: TRBD2; cdr3_aa: CATMGLAGSTDTQYF
v_call: TRBV9; d_call: NA; cdr3_aa: CASSANLLQGTGYTF
v_call: TRBV4-2; d_call: NA; cdr3_aa: CASSQAQGTFYGYTF
v_call: TRBV3-1/TRBV3-2; d_call: NA; cdr3_aa: CASSPVGGATNYGYTF
v_call: TRBV28; d_call: TRBD1; cdr3_aa: CATPTGNGYTF
v_call: TRBV7-9; d_call: NA; cdr3_aa: CASSRQIQNTEAFF
v_call: TRBV7-3; d_call: NA; cdr3_aa: CASKRSGSYNEQFF
v_call: TRBV24-1; d_call: NA; cdr3_aa: CATSDSWPDTQYF
v_call: TRBV11-1; d_call: NA; cdr3_aa: CASSLDAAINSPLHF
v_call: TRBV13; d_call: TRBD2; cdr3_aa: CASSPSGLAGPQETQYF
v_call: TRBV27; d_call: NA; cdr3_aa: CASSPAPYYEQYF
v_call: TRBV6-4; d_call: NA; cdr3_aa: CASSDLASGELFF
v_call: TRBV7-6; d_call: TRBD2; cdr3_aa: CASSLDSSAGAFQETQYF
v_call: TRBV24-1; d_call: NA; cdr3_aa: CATSDPDSSSYNEQFF
v_call: TRBV2; d_call: NA; cdr3_aa: CASSGHRPGELFF
v_call: TRBV6-6; d_call: TRBD1; cdr3_aa: CASSYGTGFYEQYF
v_call: TRBV27; d_call: TRBD2; cdr3_aa: CASRPGGGLSTDTQYF
v_call: TRBV5-1; d_call: NA; cdr3_aa: CASSLVAGPSSGNTIYF
v_call: TRBV5-1; d_call: TRBD2; cdr3_aa: CASSFDRELTSGRESEQFF
v_call: TRBV7-2; d_call: TRBD1; cdr3_aa: CASSSTGTGASPLHF
v_call: TRBV3-1/TRBV3-2; d_call: TRBD1; cdr3_aa: CASSLYRGSHEQYF
v_call: TRBV27; d_call: NA; cdr3_aa: CASSLSMGATTEAFF
v_call: TRBV3-1/TRBV3-2; d_call: TRBD2; cdr3_aa: CASSPGTNAANEQYF
v_call: TRBV28; d_call: TRBD2; cdr3_aa: CASSPPSGGPSYEQYF
v_call: TRBV7-9; d_call: NA; cdr3_aa: CASSSNTGGQYF
v_call: TRBV18; d_call: TRBD1; cdr3_aa: CASSPDRNQPQHF
v_call: TRBV7-2; d_call: NA; cdr3_aa: CASSPGRTQETQYF
v_call: TRBV3-1/TRBV3-2; d_call: NA; cdr3_aa: CASSQNKGGSGYNYGYTF
v_call: TRBV6-5; d_call: NA; cdr3_aa: CASRGFWGENYGYTF
v_call: TRBV28; d_call: NA; cdr3_aa: CASRMDTSYEQYF
v_call: TRBV28; d_call: NA; cdr3_aa: CASSSPGSGTDTQYF
v_call: TRBV28; d_call: NA; cdr3_aa: CASRLSGANVLTF